These T cell receptor beta chains were read from a single sample in a study of shared clonotypes between healthy human individuals. The protocol was immunoSEQ multiplex PCR, while the TCRdb copy is restricted to in-frame clones and leaves out a portion. The sample has 530,000 or so clones, over 75% seen once; the top ten hold around 13%. The sequenced material came from PBMCs. The receptors come from a woman aged 40 to 50 in good health. Some clones in this sample may be carry-over from other donors' samples. The CDR3 runs from the conserved cysteine through the conserved F or W. Each record gives: CDR3 length, J gene, V gene, CDR3 protein.

len: 18
j_gene: TRBJ2-6
v_gene: TRBV9
CDR3aa: CASSVDQGLNSGANVLTF

len: 15
j_gene: TRBJ2-3
v_gene: TRBV5-1
CDR3aa: CASSPDRVSIDTQYF

len: 14
j_gene: TRBJ2-1
v_gene: TRBV5-4
CDR3aa: CASSLDRGFGEQFF

len: 13
j_gene: TRBJ2-1
v_gene: TRBV11-2
CDR3aa: CASSLDRGNEQFF

len: 14
j_gene: TRBJ2-3
v_gene: TRBV11-2
CDR3aa: CASSFGLRTDTQYF

len: 14
j_gene: TRBJ2-1
v_gene: TRBV7-2
CDR3aa: CASSPIGPSIKQFF

len: 13
j_gene: TRBJ2-2
v_gene: TRBV27
CDR3aa: CASSLGGSGELFF

len: 12
j_gene: TRBJ2-7
v_gene: TRBV28
CDR3aa: CASRGLAREQYF

len: 13
j_gene: TRBJ2-7
v_gene: TRBV5-5
CDR3aa: CASSLGVNREQYF

len: 15
j_gene: TRBJ2-1
v_gene: TRBV11-3
CDR3aa: CASSLRTSGIDEQFF

len: 14
j_gene: TRBJ2-1
v_gene: TRBV28
CDR3aa: CASTGDRSYNEQFF

len: 14
j_gene: TRBJ2-7
v_gene: TRBV14
CDR3aa: CASSRTGEFNEQYF

len: 15
j_gene: TRBJ2-1
v_gene: TRBV19
CDR3aa: CASSIAGGPFVEQFF

len: 14
j_gene: TRBJ2-5
v_gene: TRBV7-2
CDR3aa: CASSLVAGGETQYF

len: 15
j_gene: TRBJ2-6
v_gene: TRBV5-1
CDR3aa: CASNLGAEGANVLTF

len: 17
j_gene: TRBJ2-2
v_gene: TRBV18
CDR3aa: CASSPPYQGGDTGELFF

len: 19
j_gene: TRBJ2-3
v_gene: TRBV28
CDR3aa: CASSLDLADLPRGTDTQYF

len: 14
j_gene: TRBJ2-2
v_gene: TRBV1
CDR3aa: CTSTRAPGSGELFF

len: 15
j_gene: TRBJ2-3
v_gene: TRBV11-2
CDR3aa: CASSSIRTGPSTQYF

len: 13
j_gene: TRBJ1-3
v_gene: TRBV12-5
CDR3aa: CASGLSGGNTIYF

len: 16
j_gene: TRBJ1-3
v_gene: TRBV15
CDR3aa: CATSRFQGSTGNTIYF

len: 13
j_gene: TRBJ2-1
v_gene: TRBV19
CDR3aa: CASSFLALREQFF